At least ten counts were recorded for the clone carrying this T cell receptor beta chain. Its antigen remains unidentified. This entry belongs to a study of CD8 T cells in ankylosing spondylitis. Study observations and caveats: Prior literature has documented some motif variants in synovial fluid and blood from reactive arthritis. A TCR beta motif of under ten highly homologous variants appeared characteristic of ankylosing spondylitis blood. The authors found the disease-linked clones to be CD8+ and relatively rare in peripheral blood. Researchers reportedly found disease-linked clones significantly enriched in matched ankylosing spondylitis synovial fluid.

The germline V gene has CDR1 SGHRS and CDR2 YFSETQ. The CDR3 runs 14 residues. Trimming stripped 5 bases from V and 1 base from J, with 7 bases between. A quantitative 5'-RACE method, one with molecular barcodes, was used to make TCR beta libraries. TCRdb re-called the 5' RACE reads through MiXCR, storing one row per CDR3 protein. Of approximately 500,000 distinct CDR3 sequences in the sample, 10% to 15% were seen once. The gene calls are TRBV5-1 and TRBJ2-6, with D tentatively TRBD1 (5 bases). The material sequenced was blood, either unsorted or a sorted T cell fraction (not recorded which). This sequence was found in a male donor with ankylosing spondylitis. The CDR3 loop reads CASRPGSGANVLTF. CDR3 sequence (DNA): TGCGCCAGCAGACCAGGGTCTGGGGCCAACGTCCTGACTTTC.